The T cell receptor beta chain described here comes from a study of shared clonotypes between healthy human individuals. CD8 cells classed as naive were CD45RO-negative and positively selected for CCR7, excluding terminally differentiated effector memory CD45RA+ cells. Some clones are missing from TCRdb's copy, which holds only in-frame ones; the method was immunoSEQ multiplex PCR. Counted here are some 2.1 million clones, 80% to 95% occurring once; the ten biggest clones make up about 1.6%. The sample comprised naive CD8+ T cells from PBMCs. The TCR sequence derives from a man aged 18 to 29 in good health. Some clones in this sample may be carry-over from other donors' samples.

The CDR3 region has the DNA TGTGCCAGCAGTTTATGGGTGCAGGGCAATGAGCAGTTCTTC. The encoded protein is CASSLWVQGNEQFF. This sequence joins TRBV27 and TRBJ2-1; possible D gene TRBD1, 5 bases. The CDR3 spans 14 residues. Between the trimmed V and J ends, which lost 1 base and 6 bases, there was a span of 10 bases. Germline loops: CDR1 MNHEY, CDR2 SMNVEV (reference sequence).